The 4 T cell receptor beta chains below all came from one sample that was sequenced in a study of blood T cell repertoires in COVID-19. Data came from immunoSEQ multiplex PCR; TCRdb stores just in-frame clones and leaves some out. The profile covers 250,000 to 300,000 clones, with 81% appearing a single time and around 2.9% taken by the ten largest. Sample: peripheral blood. The receptors here all came from a woman aged 55-75 years with active or convalescent COVID-19.

V and J are TRBV30 and TRBJ2-7; D gene uncertain. Germline V gene sequence: CDR1 GTSNPN, CDR2 SVGIG (reference sequence). V was trimmed by 5 bases and J by 0 bases, leaving 17 bases between them. This CDR3 is 15 amino acids long. This CDR3 reads CAWVRRHASSYEQYF. In DNA form, the CDR3 reads TGTGCCTGGGTGAGGCGGCATGCTAGCTCCTACGAGCAGTACTTC. The complete variable domain, with remaining parts taken from reference TRBV30 and TRBJ2-7, reads SQTIHQWPATLVQPVGSPLSLECTVEGTSNPNLYWYRQAAGRGLQLLFYSVGIGQISSEVPQNLSASRPQDRQFILSSKKLLLSDSGFYLCAWVRRHASSYEQYFGPGTRLTVT.

J is TRBJ2-7 and V is TRBV30, with a weak D call TRBD1 (5 bases). This CDR3 has 13 residues. The V end was cut by 3 bases, the J end by 2 bases, with 11 bases between. The germline V gene encodes CDR1 GTSNPN and CDR2 SVGIG (reference sequence). The CDR3: CAWRVGAPYEQYF. CDR3 coding DNA: TGTGCCTGGAGGGTTGGGGCTCCCTACGAGCAGTACTTC.

The chain joins TRBV7-2 to TRBJ1-3; TRBD1 might be the D (5 bases). V was cut by 1 base and J by 0 bases, with 10 bases left in between. Germline assignment: CDR1 SGHTA and CDR2 FQGNSA. This CDR3 is built from 16 residues. As DNA, the CDR3 is TGTGCCAGCAGCTTAGTCCACACAGGCTCTGGAAACACCATATATTTT. It translates to CASSLVHTGSGNTIYF.

This clone is a singleton in its sample. Other DNA sequences in the same sample also yield this CDR3. The chain carries TRBV7-2 and TRBJ2-3, with no clear D. CDR1 and CDR2 from the germline V gene are SGHTA and FQGNSA. Trimming removed 0 bases from V and 3 bases from J, with 7 bases in between. This CDR3 is 14 amino acids long. The CDR3 DNA is TGTGCCAGCAGCTTAGCCCAAATTACAGATACGCAGTATTTT. Translation gives CASSLAQITDTQYF.